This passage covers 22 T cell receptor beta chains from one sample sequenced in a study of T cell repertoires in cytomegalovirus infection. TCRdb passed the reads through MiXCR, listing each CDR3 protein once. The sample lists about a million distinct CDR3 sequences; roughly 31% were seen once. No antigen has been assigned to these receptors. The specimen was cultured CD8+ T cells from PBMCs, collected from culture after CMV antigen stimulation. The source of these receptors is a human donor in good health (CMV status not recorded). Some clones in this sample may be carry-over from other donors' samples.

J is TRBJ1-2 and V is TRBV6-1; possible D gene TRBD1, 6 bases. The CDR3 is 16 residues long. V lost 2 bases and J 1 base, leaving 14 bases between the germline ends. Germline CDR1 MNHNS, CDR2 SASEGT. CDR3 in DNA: TGTGCCAGCAGTGAACCCCCCGGGACAAGTAACTATGGCTACACCTTC. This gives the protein CASSEPPGTSNYGYTF.

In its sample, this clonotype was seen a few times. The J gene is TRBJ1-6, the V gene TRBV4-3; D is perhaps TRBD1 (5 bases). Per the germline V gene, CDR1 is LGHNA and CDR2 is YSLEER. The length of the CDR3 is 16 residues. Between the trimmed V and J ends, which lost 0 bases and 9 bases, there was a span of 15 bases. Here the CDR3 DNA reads TGCGCCAGCAGCCAAGATAGGCAGGGTCCGGGTTCACCCCTCCACTTT. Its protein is CASSQDRQGPGSPLHF.

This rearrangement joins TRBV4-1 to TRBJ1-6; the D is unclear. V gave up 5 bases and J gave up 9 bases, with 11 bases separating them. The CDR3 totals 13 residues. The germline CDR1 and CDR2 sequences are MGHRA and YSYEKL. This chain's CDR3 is CASSFGLSSPLHF. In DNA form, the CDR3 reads TGCGCCAGCAGCTTCGGACTGAGTTCACCCCTCCACTTT.

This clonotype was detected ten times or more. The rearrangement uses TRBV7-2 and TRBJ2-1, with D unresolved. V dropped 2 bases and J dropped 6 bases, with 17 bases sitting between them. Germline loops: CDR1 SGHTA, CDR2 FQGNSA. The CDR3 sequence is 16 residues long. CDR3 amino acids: CASSLLKVSRANEQFF. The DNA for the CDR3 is TGTGCCAGCAGCTTATTAAAGGTATCTCGGGCCAATGAGCAGTTCTTC.

The DNA for the CDR3 is TGTGCCACCGGACAGGGATGGGGCAATCAGCCCCAGCATTTT. Encoded protein: CATGQGWGNQPQHF. The genes are TRBV19 and TRBJ1-5; 8 positions agree with TRBD1. V was clipped by 10 bases and J by 2 bases; unmatched bases: 7. The CDR3 consists of 14 residues. From germline, CDR1 is LNHDA and CDR2 SQIVND (reference sequence).

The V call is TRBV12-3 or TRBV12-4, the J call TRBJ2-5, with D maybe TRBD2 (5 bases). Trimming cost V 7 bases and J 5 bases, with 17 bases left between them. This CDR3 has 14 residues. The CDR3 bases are TGTGCCAGCAATCATAGGACTGCTTTGGAGACCCAGTACTTC. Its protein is CASNHRTALETQYF.

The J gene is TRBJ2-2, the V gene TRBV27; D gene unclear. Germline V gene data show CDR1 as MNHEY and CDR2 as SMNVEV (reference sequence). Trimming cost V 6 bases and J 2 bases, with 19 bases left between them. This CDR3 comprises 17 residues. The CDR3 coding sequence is TGTGCCAGCAGCACGCCCTATGGTCCGCCTAACACCGGGGAGCTGTTTTTT. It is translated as CASSTPYGPPNTGELFF.

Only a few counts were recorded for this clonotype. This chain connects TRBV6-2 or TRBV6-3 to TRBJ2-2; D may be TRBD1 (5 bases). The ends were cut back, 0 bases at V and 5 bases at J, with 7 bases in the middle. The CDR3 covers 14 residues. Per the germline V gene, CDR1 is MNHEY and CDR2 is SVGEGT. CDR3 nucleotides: TGTGCCAGCAGTTACTCCCCAGGGACCGGGGAGCTGTTTTTT. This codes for CASSYSPGTGELFF.

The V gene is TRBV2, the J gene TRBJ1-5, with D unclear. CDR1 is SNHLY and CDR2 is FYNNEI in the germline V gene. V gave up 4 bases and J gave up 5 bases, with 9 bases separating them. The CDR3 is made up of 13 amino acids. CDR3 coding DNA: TGTGCCAGCAGTGTATGGAGGGATCAGCCCCAGCATTTT. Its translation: CASSVWRDQPQHF.

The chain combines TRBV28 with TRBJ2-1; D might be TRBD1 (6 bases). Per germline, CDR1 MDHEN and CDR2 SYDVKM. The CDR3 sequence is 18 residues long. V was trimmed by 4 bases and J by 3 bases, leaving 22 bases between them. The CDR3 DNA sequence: TGTGCCAGCAGTTCAGGGGCTACCCGCTGGGGCTACTACAATGAGCAGTTCTTC. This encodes CASSSGATRWGYYNEQFF.

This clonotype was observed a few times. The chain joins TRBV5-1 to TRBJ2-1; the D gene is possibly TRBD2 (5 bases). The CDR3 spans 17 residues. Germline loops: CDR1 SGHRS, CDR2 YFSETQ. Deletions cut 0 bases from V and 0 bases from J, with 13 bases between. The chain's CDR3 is CASSLGKRKSSYNEQFF. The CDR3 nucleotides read TGCGCCAGCAGCTTGGGAAAGCGGAAGAGCTCCTACAATGAGCAGTTCTTC.

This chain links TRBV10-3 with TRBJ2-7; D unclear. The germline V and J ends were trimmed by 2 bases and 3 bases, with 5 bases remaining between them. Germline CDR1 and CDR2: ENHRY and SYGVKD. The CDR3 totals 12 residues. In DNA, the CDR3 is TGTGCCATCAGTGAGCCCTTCTACGAGCAGTACTTC. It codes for CAISEPFYEQYF.

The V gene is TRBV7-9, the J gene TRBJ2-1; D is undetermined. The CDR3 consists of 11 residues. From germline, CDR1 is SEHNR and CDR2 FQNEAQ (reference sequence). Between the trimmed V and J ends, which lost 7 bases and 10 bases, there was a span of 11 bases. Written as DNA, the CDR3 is TGTGCCAGCACCGAGACTTCGGAGCAGTTCTTC. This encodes CASTETSEQFF.

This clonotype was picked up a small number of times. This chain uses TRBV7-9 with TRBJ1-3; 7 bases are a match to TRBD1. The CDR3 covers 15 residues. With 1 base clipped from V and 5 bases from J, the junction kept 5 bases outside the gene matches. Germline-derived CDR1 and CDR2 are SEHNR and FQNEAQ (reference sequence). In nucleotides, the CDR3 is TGTGCCAGCAGCTTAGAGGGACAGCTTCGAAACACCATATATTTT. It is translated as CASSLEGQLRNTIYF.

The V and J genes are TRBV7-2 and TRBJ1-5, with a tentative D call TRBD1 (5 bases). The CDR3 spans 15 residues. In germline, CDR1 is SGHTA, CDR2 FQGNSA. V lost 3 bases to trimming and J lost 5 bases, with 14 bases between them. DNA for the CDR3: TGTGCCAGCAGCTTTAGTACGGGGCATGATCAGCCCCAGCATTTT. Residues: CASSFSTGHDQPQHF.

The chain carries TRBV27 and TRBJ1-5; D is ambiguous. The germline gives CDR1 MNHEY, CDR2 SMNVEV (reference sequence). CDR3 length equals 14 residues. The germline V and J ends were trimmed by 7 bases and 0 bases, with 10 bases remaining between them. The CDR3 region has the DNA TGTGCCAGCATGCCCCGGCTTAGCAATCAGCCCCAGCATTTT. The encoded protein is CASMPRLSNQPQHF.

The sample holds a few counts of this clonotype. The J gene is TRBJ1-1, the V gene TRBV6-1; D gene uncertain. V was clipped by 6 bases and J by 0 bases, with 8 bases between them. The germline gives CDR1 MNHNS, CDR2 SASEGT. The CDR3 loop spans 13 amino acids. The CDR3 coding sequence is TGTGCCAGCAGCGCGTCAGTGAACACTGAAGCTTTCTTT. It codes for CASSASVNTEAFF.

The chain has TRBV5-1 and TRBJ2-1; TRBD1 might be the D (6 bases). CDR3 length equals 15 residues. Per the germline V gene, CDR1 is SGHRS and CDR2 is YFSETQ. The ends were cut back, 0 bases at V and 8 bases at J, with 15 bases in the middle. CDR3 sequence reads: CASSLELWGLDEQFF. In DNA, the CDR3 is TGCGCCAGCAGCTTGGAGCTTTGGGGGCTCGATGAGCAGTTCTTC.

CDR3 sequence (DNA): TGTGCCAGCAGCCAGTACAATAGCAATCAGCCCCAGCATTTT. Encoded protein: CASSQYNSNQPQHF. The gene calls are TRBV7-9 and TRBJ1-5; D is uncertain. Trimming removed 5 bases from V and 0 bases from J, with 8 bases in between. The CDR3 runs to 14 residues. Germline CDR1 reads SEHNR; CDR2 reads FQNEAQ (reference sequence).

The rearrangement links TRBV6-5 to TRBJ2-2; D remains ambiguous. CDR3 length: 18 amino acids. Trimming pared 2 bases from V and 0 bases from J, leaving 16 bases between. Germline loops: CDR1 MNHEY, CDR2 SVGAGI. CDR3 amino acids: CASSYQTDGNANTGELFF. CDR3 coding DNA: TGTGCCAGCAGTTACCAAACGGACGGAAACGCGAACACCGGGGAGCTGTTTTTT.

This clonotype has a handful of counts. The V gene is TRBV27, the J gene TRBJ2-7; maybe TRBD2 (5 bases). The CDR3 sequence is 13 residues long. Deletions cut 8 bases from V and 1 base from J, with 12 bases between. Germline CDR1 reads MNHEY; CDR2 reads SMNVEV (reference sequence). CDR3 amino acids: CASRPGVSYEQYV. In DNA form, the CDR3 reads TGTGCCAGCCGCCCCGGGGTGTCCTACGAGCAGTACGTC.

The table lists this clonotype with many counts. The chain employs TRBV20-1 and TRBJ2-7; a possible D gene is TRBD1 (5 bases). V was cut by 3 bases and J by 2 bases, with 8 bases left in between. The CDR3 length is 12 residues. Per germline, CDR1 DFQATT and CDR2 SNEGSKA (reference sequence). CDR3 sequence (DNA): TGCAGTGCTAGGTCAGGGACCTACGAGCAGTACGTC. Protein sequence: CSARSGTYEQYV.